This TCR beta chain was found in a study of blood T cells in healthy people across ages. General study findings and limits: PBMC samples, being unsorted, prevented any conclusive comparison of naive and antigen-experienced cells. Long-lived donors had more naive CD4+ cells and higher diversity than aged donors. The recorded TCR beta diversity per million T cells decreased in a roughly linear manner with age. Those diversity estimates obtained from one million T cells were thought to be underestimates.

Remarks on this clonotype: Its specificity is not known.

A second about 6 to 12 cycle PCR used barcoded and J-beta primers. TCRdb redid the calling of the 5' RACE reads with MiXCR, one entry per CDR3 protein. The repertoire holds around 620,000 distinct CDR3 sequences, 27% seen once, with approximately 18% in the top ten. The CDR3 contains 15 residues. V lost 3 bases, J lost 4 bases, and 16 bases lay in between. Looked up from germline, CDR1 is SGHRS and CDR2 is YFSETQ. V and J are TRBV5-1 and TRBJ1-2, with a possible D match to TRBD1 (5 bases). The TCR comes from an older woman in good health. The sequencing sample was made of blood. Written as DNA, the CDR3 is TGCGCCAGCAGCTCCGACCCGCGGGGCCCCTATGGCTACACCTTC. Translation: CASSSDPRGPYGYTF. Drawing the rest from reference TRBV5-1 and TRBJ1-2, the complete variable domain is KAGVTQTPRYLIKTRGQQVTLSCSPISGHRSVSWYQQTPGQGLQFLFEYFSETQRNKGNFPGRFSGRQFSNSRSEMNVSTLELGDSALYLCASSSDPRGPYGYTFGSGTRLTVV.